This record covers a single TCR beta chain. This sample is part of a study of blood T cell repertoires in COVID-19. At the level of the study: Samples came from the United States, Italy and Spain, spanning acute and convalescent COVID-19. In each case, the material was cDNA or gDNA derived from T cells, B-cell-depleted T cells, or PBMCs.

In the source study's methods: Reference gene primers were amplified, and this amplification served to estimate nucleated cell counts. Only in-frame clones appear in the TCRdb table, and some are missing; sequencing was by immunoSEQ multiplex PCR. V and J calls and clone size come straight from that table; D and trimming were deduced from the DNA. The data contain about 90,000 clones, 75% to 85% of them singletons. CDR1 MDHEN and CDR2 SYDVKM come from the germline V gene. J lost 12 bases, V lost 2 bases, and 12 bases had no gene match. The CDR3 extends over 15 amino acids. The source of this sequence is an older woman with acute or convalescent COVID-19. Sequencing used peripheral blood. The V call is TRBV28, the J call TRBJ2-1, with 8 bases that match TRBD2. DNA for the CDR3: TGTGCCAGCAGTTTACCGGGACTAGAAAAGGGTGGGCAGTTCTTC. Protein sequence: CASSLPGLEKGGQFF.